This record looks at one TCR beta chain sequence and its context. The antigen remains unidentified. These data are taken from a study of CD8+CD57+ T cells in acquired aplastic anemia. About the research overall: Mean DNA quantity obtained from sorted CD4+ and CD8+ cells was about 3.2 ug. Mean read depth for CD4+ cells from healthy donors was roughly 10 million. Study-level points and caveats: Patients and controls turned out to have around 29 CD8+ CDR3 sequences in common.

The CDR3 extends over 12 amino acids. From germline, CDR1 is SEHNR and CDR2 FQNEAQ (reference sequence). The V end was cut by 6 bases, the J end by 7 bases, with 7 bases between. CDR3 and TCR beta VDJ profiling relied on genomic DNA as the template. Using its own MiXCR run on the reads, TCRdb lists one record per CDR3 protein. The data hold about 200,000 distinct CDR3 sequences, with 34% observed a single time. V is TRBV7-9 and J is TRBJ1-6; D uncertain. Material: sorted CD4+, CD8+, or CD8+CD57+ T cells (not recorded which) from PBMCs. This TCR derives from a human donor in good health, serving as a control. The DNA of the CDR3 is TGTGCCAGCAGGGTTACGAATTCACCCCTCCACTTT. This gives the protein CASRVTNSPLHF.